These 30 T cell receptor beta chains came from one sample sequenced in a study of blood T cell repertoires in COVID-19. Here immunoSEQ multiplex PCR was the method, and the copy in TCRdb shows in-frame clones only, minus some. Of a few hundred thousand clones detected, approximately 85% appear once; the ten largest clones hold under 2.5%. Sequenced input: PBMCs or T cells enriched from blood (not recorded which). Every receptor here comes from a woman aged 50 to 60 who had recovered from COVID-19.

This chain links TRBV27 with TRBJ2-7, with 8 bases aligning to TRBD1. This CDR3 has 14 amino acids. V trimming: 4 bases; J trimming: 3 bases; junction bases outside the gene matches: 5. From germline, CDR1 is MNHEY and CDR2 SMNVEV (reference sequence). The CDR3 reads CASSSTGAHYEQYF. The CDR3 nucleotides read TGTGCCAGCAGTTCGACAGGGGCGCACTACGAGCAGTACTTC.

This chain links TRBV29-1 with TRBJ1-2, with unresolved D. CDR3 length: 12 amino acids. The germline gives CDR1 SQVTM, CDR2 ANQGSEA. V lost 4 bases and J 8 bases, leaving 14 bases between the germline ends. The CDR3 DNA is TGCAGCGTTGCGGGGTCCGCGTTGGGCTACACCTTC. The encoded protein is CSVAGSALGYTF.

This clone turned up a few times. The chain couples TRBV5-1 to TRBJ1-2; 12 bases map to TRBD1. CDR3 length equals 17 residues. In germline, CDR1 is SGHRS, CDR2 YFSETQ. Unmatched junction bases numbered 13, after V lost 3 bases and J lost 7 bases. CDR3 in DNA: TGCGCCAGCAGCTCAACCGGGACAGGGGGCGAAAGAACTGGCTACACCTTC. It specifies CASSSTGTGGERTGYTF.

The chain uses TRBV7-9 and TRBJ2-1; D perhaps matches TRBD1 (6 bases). Trimming removed 4 bases at V and 6 bases at J, with 16 bases between. The CDR3 consists of 15 residues. CDR1 is SEHNR, CDR2 FQNEAQ, per germline (reference sequence). CDR3 coding DNA: TGTGCCAGCAGCTCCCACTCGACAGGACGCAATGAGCAGTTCTTC. Encoded protein: CASSSHSTGRNEQFF.

CDR3 in DNA: TGCAGCGTTGGGGGGGGCTACAATGAGCAGTTCTTC. Translating it yields CSVGGGYNEQFF. This chain joins TRBV29-1 and TRBJ2-1, with TRBD2 identical over 7 bases. This CDR3 is built from 12 residues. The V gene end was trimmed by 4 bases and the J gene end by 3 bases; junction bases not matched to a gene: 0. Germline assignment: CDR1 SQVTM and CDR2 ANQGSEA.

The chain is built from TRBV6-6 and TRBJ1-1; 9 nucleotides agree with TRBD1. Germline CDR1 MNHNY, CDR2 SVGAGI (reference sequence). Unmatched junction bases numbered 14, after V lost 7 bases and J lost 5 bases. The CDR3 has 16 residues. The CDR3 region is CASTLGDYRGLTEAFF. Here the CDR3 DNA reads TGTGCCAGCACACTCGGAGACTACAGGGGGCTGACTGAAGCTTTCTTT.

The chain employs TRBV3-1 (or the pseudogene TRBV3-2) and TRBJ2-7, with TRBD2 identical over 10 bases. The CDR3 runs to 15 residues. From germline, CDR1 is LGHDT and CDR2 YNNKEL (reference sequence). V was pared by 4 bases and J by 5 bases, with 8 bases of the junction left unmatched. CDR3 protein: CASSRGLAGDNEQYF. Written as DNA, the CDR3 is TGTGCCAGCAGCCGGGGGCTAGCGGGAGACAACGAGCAGTACTTC.

This clone was seen only once. The chain joins TRBV28 to TRBJ1-2, with 7 bases identical to TRBD1. The V segment lost 7 bases and the J segment 6 bases; nucleotides outside the gene matches: 8. This CDR3 is 13 amino acids long. The germline V gene has CDR1 MDHEN and CDR2 SYDVKM. The CDR3 sequence: CASNRQGRDGYTF. CDR3 nucleotides: TGTGCCAGCAACAGACAGGGAAGAGATGGCTACACCTTC.

V and J are TRBV5-5 and TRBJ1-3; D remains unclear. Trimming took 6 bases from V and 0 from J, leaving 13 bases between them. Per the germline V gene, CDR1 is SGHKS and CDR2 is YYEKEE (reference sequence). This CDR3 is built from 15 residues. As DNA, the CDR3 is TGTGCCAGCACCCTTGACCGCGGCTCTGGAAACACCATATATTTT. The encoded protein is CASTLDRGSGNTIYF.

The V gene is TRBV5-1, the J gene TRBJ2-1; D gene ambiguous. The CDR3 runs to 15 residues. CDR1 is SGHRS, CDR2 YFSETQ, per germline. Trimming took off 1 base at V and 7 bases at J, with 15 bases between the two ends. The DNA for the CDR3 is TGCGCCAGCAGCTTGCTAAGCGTCCCCGGGAATGAGCAGTTCTTC. It encodes CASSLLSVPGNEQFF. Full variable domain (missing parts from reference TRBV5-1 and TRBJ2-1): KAGVTQTPRYLIKTRGQQVTLSCSPISGHRSVSWYQQTPGQGLQFLFEYFSETQRNKGNFPGRFSGRQFSNSRSEMNVSTLELGDSALYLCASSLLSVPGNEQFFGPGTRLTVL.

The chain is built from TRBV7-2 and TRBJ2-1; D possibly corresponds to TRBD1 (5 bases). Germline V gives CDR1 SGHTA, CDR2 FQGNSA. V gave up 4 bases and J gave up 5 bases, with 15 bases separating them. The CDR3 extends over 15 amino acids. For the CDR3, the DNA is TGTGCCAGCAGCTATATGCAGGGAACCCACAATGAGCAGTTCTTC. Its protein is CASSYMQGTHNEQFF.

The gene calls are TRBV28 and TRBJ2-1, with 7 positions matching TRBD2. From germline, CDR1 is MDHEN and CDR2 SYDVKM. Trimming cost V 11 bases and J 4 bases; bases outside gene matches: 14. The CDR3 runs 15 residues. Here the CDR3 reads CAHWGGSTGYNEQFF. CDR3 coding DNA: TGTGCCCATTGGGGGGGGTCTACGGGGTACAATGAGCAGTTCTTC.

V usage is TRBV2 and J usage is TRBJ2-1, with D possibly TRBD1 on 6 matching bases. The CDR3 totals 16 residues. V was trimmed by 7 bases and J by 6 bases, leaving 22 bases between them. CDR1 is SNHLY, CDR2 FYNNEI, per germline. The chain's CDR3 is CASIRNPGAIGNEQFF. For the CDR3, the DNA is TGTGCCAGCATAAGGAACCCAGGGGCAATTGGCAATGAGCAGTTCTTC.

The chain has TRBV5-4 and TRBJ2-3; TRBD2 matches at 9 bases. Trimming at V came to 9 bases and at J to 5 bases, leaving 13 bases not matched to a gene. Germline V CDR1 and CDR2: SGHNT, YYREEE (reference sequence). The CDR3 length is 15 residues. CDR3 coding DNA: TGTGCCACCTTCGACTTAGCGGGGGATGTAGATACGCAGTATTTT. Translation: CATFDLAGDVDTQYF.

J is TRBJ1-4 and V is TRBV15, with D possibly matching TRBD1 (5 bases). V lost 4 bases to trimming and J lost 5 bases, with 11 bases between them. There are 14 residues in the CDR3. In germline, CDR1 is LNHNV, CDR2 YYDKDF (reference sequence). The CDR3 loop reads CATSNQGRNEKLFF. CDR3 in DNA: TGTGCCACCAGCAATCAGGGCCGAAATGAAAAACTGTTTTTT.

This chain uses TRBV5-4 with TRBJ2-7; possibly TRBD1 for D (5 bases). CDR1 is SGHNT, CDR2 YYREEE, per germline (reference sequence). Trimming removed 4 bases at V and 3 bases at J, with 8 bases between. The CDR3 has 12 residues. In DNA, the CDR3 is TGTGCCAGCAGCCGCGACAGCTACGAGCAGTACTTC. Amino acids: CASSRDSYEQYF.

The chain recombines TRBV3-1 (or the pseudogene TRBV3-2) with TRBJ2-5, with D hard to call. The germline V gene has CDR1 LGHDT and CDR2 YNNKEL (reference sequence). This CDR3 region has 12 residues. V lost 4 bases to trimming and J lost 0 bases, with 3 bases between them. The CDR3 DNA follows: TGTGCCAGCAGCCTTAACCAAGAGACCCAGTACTTC. Encoded protein: CASSLNQETQYF.

This chain uses TRBV28 with TRBJ1-3, with no clear D. Looked up from germline, CDR1 is MDHEN and CDR2 is SYDVKM. Trimming stripped 3 bases from V and 0 bases from J, with 12 bases between. CDR3 length equals 16 residues. CDR3 sequence: CASSFSRLSSGNTIYF. Here the CDR3 DNA reads TGTGCCAGCAGTTTCTCACGGTTAAGCTCTGGAAACACCATATATTTT.

The V gene is TRBV6-5, the J gene TRBJ2-7; D is possibly TRBD2 (6 bases). The V end was cut by 7 bases, the J end by 0 bases, with 13 bases between. The CDR3 runs to 14 residues. Germline CDR1 is MNHEY and CDR2 is SVGAGI. CDR3 nucleotides: TGTGCCAGCAATCGCCAGGGAGGCTCCTACGAGCAGTACTTC. Amino acids: CASNRQGGSYEQYF.

The V and J genes are TRBV27 and TRBJ2-7; 9 bases are shared with TRBD2. V lost 2 bases to trimming and J lost 3 bases; unmatched junction nucleotides: 5. The germline CDR1 and CDR2 sequences are MNHEY and SMNVEV (reference sequence). The CDR3 contains 15 residues. The CDR3 here is CASSLTGLAFYEQYF. As DNA, the CDR3 is TGTGCCAGCAGTTTAACTGGACTAGCGTTCTACGAGCAGTACTTC.

This clone has just a few counts. V is TRBV5-8 and J is TRBJ1-2; D remains unclear. CDR1 is SGHTS and CDR2 is YDEGEE in the germline V gene. The CDR3 covers 13 residues. V dropped 0 bases and J dropped 8 bases, with 11 bases sitting between them. CDR3 coding DNA: TGTGCCAGCAGCTTGGGCTGGCTCCGCGGCTACACCTTC. Amino acids: CASSLGWLRGYTF.

This clone was seen just once. This sequence joins TRBV11-2 and TRBJ1-2, with 8 nucleotides matching TRBD1. CDR1 is SGHAT and CDR2 is FQNNGV in the germline V gene. The CDR3 is made up of 14 amino acids. Trimming at V came to 1 base and at J to 8 bases, leaving 6 bases not matched to a gene. CDR3 loop: CASSLGQGAWGYTF. The CDR3 DNA is TGTGCCAGCAGCTTAGGGCAGGGGGCTTGGGGCTACACCTTC.

V and J are TRBV10-3 and TRBJ2-3; 10 bases line up with TRBD2. V was pared by 5 bases and J by 4 bases, with 6 bases of the junction left unmatched. The germline CDR1 and CDR2 sequences are ENHRY and SYGVKD. The CDR3 is 15 residues long. The CDR3 is CAISHSGRKADTQYF. The CDR3 DNA sequence: TGTGCCATCAGTCATAGCGGGAGGAAGGCAGATACGCAGTATTTT.

The chain recombines TRBV14 with TRBJ2-5, with D perhaps TRBD2 (6 bases). Deletions cut 2 bases from V and 5 bases from J, with 24 bases between. Germline V gene sequence: CDR1 SGHDN, CDR2 FVKESK. The CDR3 contains 18 residues. CDR3 nucleotides: TGTGCCAGCAGCCAAACCCTGGGGGGAGCGGCCAGACGGGAGACCCAGTACTTC. Translated, it gives CASSQTLGGAARRETQYF.

The rearrangement joins TRBV28 to TRBJ2-7; tentatively, D is TRBD1 (5 bases). CDR1 is MDHEN and CDR2 is SYDVKM in the germline V gene. V was shortened by 7 bases and J by 7 bases, with 17 bases between the two germline ends. This CDR3 spans 13 amino acids. Written as DNA, the CDR3 is TGTGCCAGCAACCTCAGCCCCAGGGTTGAGCAGTACTTC. This translates into CASNLSPRVEQYF.

V and J are TRBV18 and TRBJ2-1; 7 bases map to TRBD1. The CDR3 contains 13 residues. Germline loops: CDR1 KGHSH, CDR2 LQKENI. The V segment lost 4 bases and the J segment 6 bases; nucleotides outside the gene matches: 3. DNA of the CDR3: TGTGCCAGCTCACTTACAGGGGCCAATGAGCAGTTCTTC. This codes for CASSLTGANEQFF.

V gene TRBV5-4 combines with J gene TRBJ2-1; 9 nucleotides line up with TRBD2. Germline loops: CDR1 SGHNT, CDR2 YYREEE (reference sequence). The CDR3 has 17 amino acids. Trimming at V came to 3 bases and at J to 5 bases, leaving 12 bases not matched to a gene. The CDR3 sequence: CASSSQGREGPHNEQFF. The CDR3 DNA sequence: TGTGCCAGCAGCTCACAGGGGCGGGAGGGCCCCCACAATGAGCAGTTCTTC.

As for this clone: Likely a read error: the CDR3 ends without its conserved phenylalanine or tryptophan. The limits of the CDR3 on the DNA are not certain, so only TCRdb's listed CDR3 is given. This chain joins TRBV28 and TRBJ1-2; the DNA was not used to check the table's D call, TRBD1. The germline gives CDR1 MDHEN, CDR2 SYDVKM. The CDR3 extends over 12 residues, inclusive of both ends. CDR3 sequence reads: CASSMTGFVFWL.

This chain joins TRBV3-1 (or the pseudogene TRBV3-2) and TRBJ1-4, with a possible D match to TRBD1 (5 bases). The V end lost 3 bases, the J end lost 7 bases, and 12 bases lay between the germline ends. Germline V gene sequence: CDR1 LGHDT, CDR2 YNNKEL (reference sequence). The CDR3 loop spans 14 amino acids. CDR3 DNA: TGTGCCAGCAGCCACAGGGTGGTGGGTGAAAAACTGTTTTTT. Translating gives CASSHRVVGEKLFF.

V usage is TRBV5-1 and J usage is TRBJ2-7; maybe TRBD1 (6 bases). Germline loops: CDR1 SGHRS, CDR2 YFSETQ. The germline V and J ends were trimmed by 0 bases and 6 bases, with 16 bases remaining between them. This CDR3 contains 15 residues. In DNA form, the CDR3 reads TGCGCCAGCAGCTTGGAGGTGGGGGCTCCCTCCGAGCAGTACTTC. Translation gives CASSLEVGAPSEQYF.